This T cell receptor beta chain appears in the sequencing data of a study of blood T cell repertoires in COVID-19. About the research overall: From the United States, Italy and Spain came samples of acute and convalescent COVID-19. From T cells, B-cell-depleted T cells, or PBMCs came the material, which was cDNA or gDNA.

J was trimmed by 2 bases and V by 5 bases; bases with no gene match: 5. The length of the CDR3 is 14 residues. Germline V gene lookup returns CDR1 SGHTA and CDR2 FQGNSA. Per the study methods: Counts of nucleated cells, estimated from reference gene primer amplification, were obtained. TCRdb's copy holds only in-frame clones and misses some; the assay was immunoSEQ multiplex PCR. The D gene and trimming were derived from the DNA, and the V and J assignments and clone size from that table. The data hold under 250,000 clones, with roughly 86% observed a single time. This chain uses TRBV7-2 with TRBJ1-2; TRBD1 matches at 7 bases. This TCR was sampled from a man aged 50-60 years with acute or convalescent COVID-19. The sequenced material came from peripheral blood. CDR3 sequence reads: CASSIRQGNYGYTF. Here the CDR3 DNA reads TGTGCCAGCAGCATAAGACAGGGAAACTATGGCTACACCTTC.